The 16 T cell receptor beta chains below all came from one sample that was sequenced in a study of lymphopenia after photon versus proton radiotherapy. Libraries were prepared by immunoSEQ multiplex PCR; TCRdb keeps only in-frame clonotypes and omits some of them. The sample shows 50,000 or so clones, more than 85% of them seen only once. Here the sequenced sample was peripheral blood, taken from a patient treated with photon-based radiotherapy. These receptors all come from a woman between 40 and 55 years old with cholangiocarcinoma.

The gene calls are TRBV10-3 and TRBJ1-2; TRBD1 agrees at 10 bases. Losses at the gene ends were 4 bases for V and 1 base for J; bases not matched to a gene: 3. Germline V gene sequence: CDR1 ENHRY, CDR2 SYGVKD. This CDR3 is 15 amino acids long. The CDR3 loop is CAISGTGGGNYGYTF. The DNA of the CDR3 is TGTGCCATCAGTGGGACAGGGGGTGGTAACTATGGCTACACCTTC.

This chain links TRBV11-2 with TRBJ2-7; no firm D call. The CDR3 loop spans 11 amino acids. Trimming shortened V by 5 bases and J by 6 bases, and 8 bases separated the two germline ends. Germline lookup yields CDR1 SGHAT and CDR2 FQNNGV. CDR3 sequence reads: CASSRTSEQYF. The CDR3 DNA is TGTGCCAGCAGCCGGACCAGCGAGCAGTACTTC.

The chain carries TRBV28 and TRBJ1-3; D is possibly TRBD1 (6 bases). The CDR3 consists of 17 residues. Germline-derived CDR1 and CDR2 are MDHEN and SYDVKM. V lost 1 base to trimming and J lost 1 base, with 14 bases between them. This CDR3 is CASSLSSGVLSGNTIYF. CDR3 bases: TGTGCCAGCAGTTTATCCTCAGGGGTATTATCTGGAAACACCATATATTTT.

The V gene is TRBV7-8, the J gene TRBJ1-5; D remains unclear. CDR3 length: 13 amino acids. The V gene lost 1 base and the J gene lost 5 bases, with 6 bases spanning the gap. The germline V gene encodes CDR1 SGHVS and CDR2 FQNEAQ. CDR3 region: CASSLGRYQPQHF. CDR3 coding DNA: TGTGCCAGCAGCTTAGGTAGATATCAGCCCCAGCATTTT.

The chain links TRBV11-3 to TRBJ1-3; D gene ambiguous. Germline CDR1 and CDR2: SGHNT and YENEEA. V was cut by 5 bases and J by 0 bases, with 8 bases left in between. The CDR3 has 14 residues. CDR3 sequence reads: CASSRRGSGNTIYF. CDR3 sequence (DNA): TGTGCCAGCAGCCGGCGGGGCTCTGGAAACACCATATATTTT.

This chain uses TRBV2 with TRBJ2-1; no definite D call. Between the trimmed V and J ends, which lost 2 bases and 7 bases, there was a span of 9 bases. The CDR3 extends over 13 amino acids. Germline-derived CDR1 and CDR2 are SNHLY and FYNNEI. The CDR3 is CASSELGGNEQFF. The CDR3 DNA reads as TGTGCCAGCAGTGAACTGGGTGGGAATGAGCAGTTCTTC. Filled out from reference TRBV2 and TRBJ2-1, the complete variable domain reads EPEVTQTPSHQVTQMGQEVILRCVPISNHLYFYWYRQILGQKVEFLVSFYNNEISEKSEIFDDQFSVERPDGSNFTLKIRSTKLEDSAMYFCASSELGGNEQFFGPGTRLTVL.

The V call is TRBV9, the J call TRBJ2-3, with D tentatively TRBD1 or TRBD2 (6 bases each). The germline V gene encodes CDR1 SGDLS and CDR2 YYNGEE. Trimming left V 6 bases short and J 2 bases short, with 13 bases between. The CDR3 is 14 amino acids. This chain's CDR3 is CASTVGGPTDTQYF. The CDR3 nucleotides read TGTGCCAGCACCGTTGGGGGGCCCACAGATACGCAGTATTTT.

The chain is built from TRBV6-1 and TRBJ1-2; D ambiguous. The CDR3 length is 11 residues. Trimming pared 6 bases from V and 6 bases from J, leaving 8 bases between. Germline CDR1 is MNHNS and CDR2 is SASEGT. The DNA of the CDR3 is TGTGCCAGCAGCCATATCGATGGCTACACCTTC. The encoded protein is CASSHIDGYTF.

The CDR3 here is CASSQTGGGNEQFF. The CDR3 bases are TGCGCCAGCAGCCAGACGGGAGGAGGGAATGAGCAGTTCTTC. The V and J genes are TRBV4-3 and TRBJ2-1; 7 positions match TRBD2. Germline CDR1 and CDR2: LGHNA and YSLEER. The CDR3 has 14 amino acids. Trimming took 3 bases from V and 7 from J; bases not matched to a gene: 6.

The chain's CDR3 is CAWSVPDRVHEQYF. The CDR3 coding sequence is TGTGCCTGGAGTGTACCGGACAGGGTCCACGAGCAGTACTTC. The gene calls are TRBV30 and TRBJ2-7, with 8 bases lining up with TRBD1. Looked up from germline, CDR1 is GTSNPN and CDR2 is SVGIG (reference sequence). This CDR3 spans 14 amino acids. The trim removed 0 bases at V and 5 bases at J, leaving 6 bases unmatched.

This chain links TRBV7-9 with TRBJ2-3, with D possibly being TRBD1 (5 bases). The CDR3 sequence is 15 residues long. Trimming took 5 bases from V and 0 from J, leaving 12 bases between them. CDR1 is SEHNR and CDR2 is FQNEAQ in the germline V gene (reference sequence). CDR3 nucleotides: TGTGCCAGCAGCGAGCGACAGTATAGCACAGATACGCAGTATTTT. Translated, it gives CASSERQYSTDTQYF.

The chain employs TRBV11-2 and TRBJ2-7; tentatively, D is TRBD2 (6 bases). The CDR3 consists of 15 residues. CDR1 is SGHAT and CDR2 is FQNNGV in the germline V gene. Trimming removed 1 base from V and 4 bases from J, with 14 bases in between. CDR3 amino acids: CASSLVSGVRYEQYF. CDR3 nucleotides: TGTGCCAGCAGCTTAGTGTCGGGGGTGCGGTACGAGCAGTACTTC.

This chain uses TRBV29-1 with TRBJ2-7; D unclear. The V end lost 6 bases, the J end lost 6 bases, and 12 bases lay between the germline ends. The CDR3 consists of 11 residues. Looked up from germline, CDR1 is SQVTM and CDR2 is ANQGSEA. The chain's CDR3 is CSVVEGIEQYF. The CDR3 region has the DNA TGCAGCGTAGTTGAAGGGATCGAGCAGTACTTC.

The rearrangement links TRBV4-2 to TRBJ1-1; TRBD1 agrees at 8 bases. Trimming removed 0 bases from V and 2 bases from J; junction bases left unmatched: 8. CDR3 length equals 17 residues. The germline V gene has CDR1 LGHNA and CDR2 YNFKEQ. CDR3 in amino acids: CASSQDQGASFNTEAFF. For the CDR3, the DNA is TGTGCCAGCAGCCAAGACCAGGGGGCAAGTTTTAACACTGAAGCTTTCTTT.

The rearrangement links TRBV5-6 to TRBJ1-1; D is undetermined. Deletions cut 4 bases from V and 10 bases from J, with 17 bases between. This CDR3 region has 13 residues. The germline V gene encodes CDR1 SGHDT and CDR2 YYEEEE. The CDR3 is CASSPAGPSRAFF. CDR3 DNA: TGTGCCAGCAGCCCGGCCGGGCCCAGTAGAGCTTTCTTT.

V and J are TRBV5-4 and TRBJ2-1, with a possible D match to TRBD2 (6 bases). This CDR3 is 14 amino acids long. Germline V lookup: CDR1 SGHNT, CDR2 YYREEE (reference sequence). The V gene lost 7 bases and the J gene lost 7 bases, with 18 bases spanning the gap. DNA of the CDR3: TGTGCCAGCGCCGCGGACCTGGCGGGGAATGAGCAGTTCTTC. Encoded protein: CASAADLAGNEQFF.